The clone carrying this T cell receptor beta chain was picked up a small number of times. What it binds is not known. These data originate in a study of CD8 T cells in ankylosing spondylitis. Germline V gives CDR1 SEHNR, CDR2 FQNEAQ (reference sequence). The CDR3 loop spans 14 amino acids. Trimming took 5 bases from V and 6 from J, leaving 16 bases between them. Study findings and constraints: As reported, disease-linked clones showed significant enrichment in matched ankylosing spondylitis synovial fluid. CD8+ disease-linked clones were present at relatively low frequencies in blood. Ankylosing spondylitis blood appeared to carry a characteristic TCR beta motif of roughly 8 highly homologous variants. Earlier literature documents some of the motif variants in reactive arthritis synovial fluid and blood.

In making TCR beta libraries, quantitative 5'-RACE with molecular barcodes was used. Each CDR3 protein is one row after TCRdb ran MiXCR on the 5' RACE reads. The profile shows a few hundred thousand distinct CDR3 sequences, more than 9.5% of them singletons. Sequencing was carried out using blood, either unsorted or a sorted T cell fraction (not recorded which). V is TRBV7-9 and J is TRBJ1-1, with D tentatively TRBD1 (5 bases). The sequence derives from a male donor with ankylosing spondylitis. CDR3 in DNA: TGTGCCAGCAGCCGAGGGGCGACAGACCCTGAAGCTTTCTTT. Amino acids: CASSRGATDPEAFF.